A selection of T cell receptor beta chains follows, all from one sample in a study of blood T cell repertoires in COVID-19. The table came from immunoSEQ multiplex PCR; TCRdb's copy has only in-frame clones and leaves some out. The sample lists approximately 250,000 clones; 70% to 90% were seen once. The sequencing sample was made of PBMCs or T cells enriched from blood (not recorded which). All receptors come from a woman aged 55-69 years in a cohort exposed to, infected with or recovered from COVID-19 (not recorded which). Each CDR3 is given with its conserved first and last residue. Fields, in order: V gene, D gene, CDR3 length, clone size, J gene, CDR3 DNA, CDR3 protein. A D gene is named only where the DNA matches it firmly. The size entry is marked missing in some rows and otherwise reads once, few, many or a size class.

>TRBV19|TRBD1|14|.|TRBJ2-7
TGTGCCAGTAGTATGGGGACAGGGCCACGGGAGCAGTACTTC
CASSMGTGPREQYF
>TRBV11-2|TRBD2|15|.|TRBJ2-1
TGTGCCAGCAGCTTAGGGACGGGAGGGAGAAATGAGCAGTTCTTC
CASSLGTGGRNEQFF
>TRBV19|TRBD1|16|once|TRBJ1-2
TGTGCCAGTAGTATCGACAGGGGCATCGCCTTCTATGGCTACACCTTC
CASSIDRGIAFYGYTF
>TRBV28|TRBD2|13|.|TRBJ2-3
TGTGCCAGCGGGAGGGAGATCACAGATACGCAGTATTTT
CASGREITDTQYF
>TRBV6-5|TRBD1|14|.|TRBJ2-1
TGTGCCAGCAGTTACGGGACAGGCCTAGGTGAGCAGTTCTTC
CASSYGTGLGEQFF
>TRBV6-2/TRBV6-3|.|13|.|TRBJ2-1
TGTGCCAGCAGTTCGGCTAGCCTGAATGAGCAGTTCTTC
CASSSASLNEQFF
>TRBV18|TRBD2|17|.|TRBJ2-7
TGTGCCAGCTCACCATTGGGAGTAGCGGGGTACTTCGACGAGCAGTACTTC
CASSPLGVAGYFDEQYF
>TRBV18|TRBD1|15|.|TRBJ1-5
TGTGCCAGCTCACAGAGGACAGGGGGCAATCAGCCCCAGCATTTT
CASSQRTGGNQPQHF
>TRBV5-4|.|15|many|TRBJ2-1
TGTGCCAGCAGCCCCGGCGCGCTAGGGGACAATGAGCAGTTCTTC
CASSPGALGDNEQFF
>TRBV5-4|TRBD1|13|.|TRBJ1-2
TGTGCCAGCAGAACACAGGGGGCGAGGGGCTACACCTTC
CASRTQGARGYTF
>TRBV24-1|TRBD1|16|few|TRBJ2-5
TGTGCCACCAGTGATTCAATACAGGGGGCAGGAGAGACCCAGTACTTC
CATSDSIQGAGETQYF
>TRBV3-1/TRBV3-2|TRBD1|15|.|TRBJ1-4
TGTGCCAGCAGCCAGAACCGGGACAGGAGTGAAAAACTGTTTTTT
CASSQNRDRSEKLFF
>TRBV5-1|TRBD2|15|few|TRBJ2-7
TGCGCCAGCAGCTTGGTAGCGGGAGTTCAGTACGAGCAGTACTTC
CASSLVAGVQYEQYF
>TRBV9|.|14|.|TRBJ1-4
TGTGCCAGCAGCGTAAGTGCCGGGGGAGAAAAACTGTTTTTT
CASSVSAGGEKLFF
>TRBV2|.|14|once|TRBJ2-7
TGTGCCAGCACTATACAGGGGGGGGCCAGCGAGCAGTACTTC
CASTIQGGASEQYF
>TRBV6-5|.|15|.|TRBJ1-6
TGTGCCAGCCGAGGGCAAAGCTCCTATAATTCACCCCTCCACTTT
CASRGQSSYNSPLHF
>TRBV6-5|TRBD1|15|.|TRBJ2-7
TGTGCCAGCAGTCGCGCTTGGGGACAGGGCCACGAGCAGTACTTC
CASSRAWGQGHEQYF
>TRBV7-2|.|16|.|TRBJ2-4
TGTGCCAGCAGCTTAGTTCCGGGGGTGGCCAAAAACATTCAGTACTTC
CASSLVPGVAKNIQYF
>TRBV5-4|TRBD1|14|.|TRBJ2-3
TGTGCCAGCAGCCCTCAGGGGGCGGCAGATACGCAGTATTTT
CASSPQGAADTQYF
>TRBV4-1|TRBD2|14|.|TRBJ2-5
TGCGCCAGCACCCGGGGGGGACTAGGGGAGACCCAGTACTTC
CASTRGGLGETQYF
>TRBV5-1|TRBD1|15|.|TRBJ2-1
TGCGCCAGCAGCTTGGTCGGGACAGGGGGCGCCTCGCAGTTCTTC
CASSLVGTGGASQFF
>TRBV4-1|.|14|.|TRBJ2-3
TGCGCCAGCAGCCAAGCAGGGAACACAGATACGCAGTATTTT
CASSQAGNTDTQYF
>TRBV14|.|21|once|TRBJ2-1
TGTGCCAGCAGCCAAGGACAGGGGGAGACCTGGCTAGCGGGAGAATCCAATGAGCAGTTCTTC
CASSQGQGETWLAGESNEQFF
>TRBV19|TRBD1|13|once|TRBJ2-4
TGTGCCAGTAGTAGGACAGGGAGTGACATTCAGTACTTC
CASSRTGSDIQYF
>TRBV6-2/TRBV6-3|.|14|few|TRBJ2-6
TGTGCCAGCAGCGCAGCAGGGGGGGCCAACGTCCTGACTTTC
CASSAAGGANVLTF
>TRBV5-4|.|13|.|TRBJ2-3
TGTGCCAGCAGCTTCTCAGGGACAGATACGCAGTATTTT
CASSFSGTDTQYF
>TRBV5-6|TRBD1|13|.|TRBJ2-2
TGTGCCAGCAGCTGGACAGGGGTCGGGGAGCTGTTTTTT
CASSWTGVGELFF
>TRBV4-1|.|15|.|TRBJ1-5
TGCGCCAGCAGCCAAGAAAACGTCAGTTTACAGCCCCAGCATTTT
CASSQENVSLQPQHF
>TRBV7-2|.|14|.|TRBJ2-7
TGTGCCAGCAGCTTAGCGACTACGGGCTACGAGCAGTACTTC
CASSLATTGYEQYF
>TRBV30|TRBD1|11|.|TRBJ1-1
TGTGCCTGGAGTGTAAACAGGGGAGCTTTCTTT
CAWSVNRGAFF
>TRBV2|.|12|once|TRBJ1-3
TGTGCCAGCAGTGAGGTTGGCAACACCATATATTTT
CASSEVGNTIYF
>TRBV29-1|.|13|.|TRBJ1-3
TGCAGCGTTAACTCTGGCTCTGGAAACACCATATATTTT
CSVNSGSGNTIYF
>TRBV24-1|TRBD2|12|.|TRBJ2-1
TGTGCCACCAGCCTGACTAGCGGGATGCAGTTCTTC
CATSLTSGMQFF
>TRBV28|TRBD2|16|.|TRBJ2-7
TGTGCCAGCAGTTTTTCCGGGACTAGCCATCTTTACGAGCAGTACTTC
CASSFSGTSHLYEQYF
>TRBV5-1|.|14|few|TRBJ2-1
TGCGCCAGCAGCTTTGATTCTATTATTAGTGAGCAGTTCTTC
CASSFDSIISEQFF
>TRBV12-3/TRBV12-4|TRBD1|13|.|TRBJ1-6
TGTGCCAGCAGTTCAGGGGGAGCTTCACCCCTCCACTTT
CASSSGGASPLHF
>TRBV5-1|TRBD2|15|.|TRBJ2-7
TGCGCCAGCAGCTTGGGAACTAGCGGGAGCTACGAGCAGTACTTC
CASSLGTSGSYEQYF
>TRBV7-8|.|15|.|TRBJ1-6
TGTGCCAGCAGCTTAGGTTCCGGGTATAATTCACCCCTCCACTTT
CASSLGSGYNSPLHF
>TRBV7-2|TRBD2|15|once|TRBJ2-7
TGTGCCAGCAGCTCCAAGACTAGCGGGACTTACGAGCAGTACTTC
CASSSKTSGTYEQYF
>TRBV5-6|.|15|.|TRBJ1-5
TGTGCCAGCAGCTTGGCGGGGGGAAATCATCAGCCCCAGCATTTT
CASSLAGGNHQPQHF
>TRBV10-3|.|12|.|TRBJ2-7
TGTGCCATCAGGGACACTACCTACGAGCAGTACTTC
CAIRDTTYEQYF
>TRBV11-2|TRBD1|12|.|TRBJ2-7
TGTGCCAGCAGCTTAGCGGGACAGACGGTCCTATTC
CASSLAGQTVLF
>TRBV2|.|15|.|TRBJ1-6
TGTGCCAGCAGTGGCTCGGTTGGGGCTGGTTCACCCCTCCACTTT
CASSGSVGAGSPLHF
>TRBV7-8|.|16|.|TRBJ2-1
TGTGCCAGCAGCTTAGTCGTAGGACTATCAAACAATGAGCAGTTCTTC
CASSLVVGLSNNEQFF
>TRBV6-6|.|13|.|TRBJ2-7
TGTGCCAGCAGTTATGGCTCGCCAGGGGAGCAGTACTTC
CASSYGSPGEQYF
>TRBV6-5|.|13|.|TRBJ1-5
TGTGCCAGCAGTTACTCGCGGGGACAGCCCCAGCATTTT
CASSYSRGQPQHF
>TRBV5-1|TRBD2|14|.|TRBJ2-7
TGCGCCAGCAGCCCTAGCGGGAGTTCGAAAGAGCAGTACTTC
CASSPSGSSKEQYF
>TRBV10-2|TRBD1|14|.|TRBJ2-7
TGCGCCAGCAGTGTAGGGACAGGGGTCTATGAGCAGTACTTC
CASSVGTGVYEQYF
>TRBV3-1/TRBV3-2|.|15|.|TRBJ1-5
TGTGCCAGCAGCCAAACTGAGCAGGTGAATCAGCCCCAGCATTTT
CASSQTEQVNQPQHF
>TRBV7-3|.|13|.|TRBJ2-3
TGTGCCAGCAGCAAAGAAGGAGTACCTACGCAGTATTTT
CASSKEGVPTQYF
>TRBV29-1|.|16|.|TRBJ1-2
TGCAGCGTTGAAGATCGCCCGGGCAGGGTTAACTATGGCTACACCTTC
CSVEDRPGRVNYGYTF
>TRBV19|.|14|.|TRBJ1-1
TGTGCCAGTAGTCTGGGGGGGCGGAACACTGAAGCTTTCTTT
CASSLGGRNTEAFF
>TRBV10-3|TRBD2|15|.|TRBJ2-3
TGTGCCATCAGTCAAAGCGGGAGGGACACAGATACGCAGTATTTT
CAISQSGRDTDTQYF
>TRBV2|TRBD1|15|.|TRBJ2-7
TGTGCCAGCAGTGAGGCAGGGGGCGCTGGCTACGAGCAGTACTTC
CASSEAGGAGYEQYF